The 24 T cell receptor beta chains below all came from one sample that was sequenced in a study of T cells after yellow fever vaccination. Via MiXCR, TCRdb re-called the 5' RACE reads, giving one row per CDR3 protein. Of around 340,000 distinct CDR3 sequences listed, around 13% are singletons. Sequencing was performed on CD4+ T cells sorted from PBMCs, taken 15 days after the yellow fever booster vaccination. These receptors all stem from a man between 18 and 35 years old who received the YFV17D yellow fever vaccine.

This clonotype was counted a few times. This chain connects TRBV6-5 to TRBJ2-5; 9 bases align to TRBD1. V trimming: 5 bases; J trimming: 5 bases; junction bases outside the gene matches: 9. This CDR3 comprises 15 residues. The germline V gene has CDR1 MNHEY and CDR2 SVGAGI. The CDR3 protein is CASSPGTGLWETQYF. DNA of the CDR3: TGTGCCAGCAGTCCCGGGACAGGGTTATGGGAGACCCAGTACTTC.

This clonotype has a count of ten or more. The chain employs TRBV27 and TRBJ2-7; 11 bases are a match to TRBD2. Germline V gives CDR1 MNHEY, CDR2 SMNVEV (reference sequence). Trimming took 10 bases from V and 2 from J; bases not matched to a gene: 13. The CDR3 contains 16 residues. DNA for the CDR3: TGTGCCACCCACCGCCTAGCGGGGGGCCGGACCTACGAGCAGTACTTC. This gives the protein CATHRLAGGRTYEQYF.

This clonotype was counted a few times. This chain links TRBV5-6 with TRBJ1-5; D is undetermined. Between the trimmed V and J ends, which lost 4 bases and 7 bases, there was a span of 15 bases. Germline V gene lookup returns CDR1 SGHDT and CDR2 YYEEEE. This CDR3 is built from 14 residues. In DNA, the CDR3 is TGTGCCAGCAGCCTCACCGGGCTGAGACAGCCCCAGCATTTT. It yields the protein CASSLTGLRQPQHF. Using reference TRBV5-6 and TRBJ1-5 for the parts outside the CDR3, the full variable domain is DAGVTQSPTHLIKTRGQQVTLRCSPKSGHDTVSWYQQALGQGPQFIFQYYEEEERQRGNFPDRFSGHQFPNYSSELNVNALLLGDSALYLCASSLTGLRQPQHFGDGTRLSIL.

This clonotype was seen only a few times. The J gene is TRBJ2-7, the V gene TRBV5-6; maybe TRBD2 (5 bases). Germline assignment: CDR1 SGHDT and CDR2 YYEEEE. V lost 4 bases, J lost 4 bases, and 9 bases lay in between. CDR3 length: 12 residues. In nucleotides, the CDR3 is TGTGCCAGCAGCCGGCGAGGGTACGAGCAGTACTTC. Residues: CASSRRGYEQYF.

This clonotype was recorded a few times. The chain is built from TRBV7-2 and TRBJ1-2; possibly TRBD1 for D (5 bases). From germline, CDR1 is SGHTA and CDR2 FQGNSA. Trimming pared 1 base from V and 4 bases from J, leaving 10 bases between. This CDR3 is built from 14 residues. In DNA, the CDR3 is TGTGCCAGCAGCTTAGAAGGGGACGGCTATGGCTACACCTTC. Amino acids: CASSLEGDGYGYTF.

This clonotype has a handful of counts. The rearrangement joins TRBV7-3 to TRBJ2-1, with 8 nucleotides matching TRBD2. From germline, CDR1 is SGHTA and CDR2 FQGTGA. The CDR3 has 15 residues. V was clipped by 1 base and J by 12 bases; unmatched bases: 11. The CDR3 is CASSLKGIGGDGQFF. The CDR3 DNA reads TGTGCCAGCAGCTTAAAGGGCATCGGGGGGGACGGGCAGTTCTTC.

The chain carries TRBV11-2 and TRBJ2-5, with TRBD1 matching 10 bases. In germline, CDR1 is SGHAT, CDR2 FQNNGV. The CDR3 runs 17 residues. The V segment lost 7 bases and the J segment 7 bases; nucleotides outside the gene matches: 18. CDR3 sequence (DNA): TGTGCCAGCAAGCCGTGGTTCACCCCCGGACAGGGGGGGACCCAGTACTTC. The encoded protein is CASKPWFTPGQGGTQYF.

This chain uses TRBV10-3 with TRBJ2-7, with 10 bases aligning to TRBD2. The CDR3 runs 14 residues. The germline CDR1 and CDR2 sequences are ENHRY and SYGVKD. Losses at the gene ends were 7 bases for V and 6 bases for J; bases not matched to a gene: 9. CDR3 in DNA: TGTGCCATCAAAGCTGAACTAGCGGGGACCGAGCAGTACTTC. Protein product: CAIKAELAGTEQYF.

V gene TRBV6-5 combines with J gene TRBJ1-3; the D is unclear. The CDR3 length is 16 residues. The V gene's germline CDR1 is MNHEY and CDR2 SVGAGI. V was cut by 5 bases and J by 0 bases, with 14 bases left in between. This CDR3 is CASSRSTGHSGNTIYF. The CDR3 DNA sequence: TGTGCCAGCAGTCGATCGACTGGCCACTCTGGAAACACCATATATTTT.

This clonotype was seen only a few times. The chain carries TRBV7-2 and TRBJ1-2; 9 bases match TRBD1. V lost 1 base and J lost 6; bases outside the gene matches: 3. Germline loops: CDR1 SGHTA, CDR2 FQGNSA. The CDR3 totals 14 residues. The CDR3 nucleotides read TGTGCCAGCAGCTTAGTCGGGACAGGGCATGGCTACACCTTC. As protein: CASSLVGTGHGYTF.

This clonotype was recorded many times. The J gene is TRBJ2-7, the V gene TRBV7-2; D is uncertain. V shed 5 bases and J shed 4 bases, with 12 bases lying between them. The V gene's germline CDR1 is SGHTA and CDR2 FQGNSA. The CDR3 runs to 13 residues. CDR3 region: CASSANRVYEQYV. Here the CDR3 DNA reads TGTGCCAGCAGCGCAAATAGGGTTTACGAGCAGTACGTC.

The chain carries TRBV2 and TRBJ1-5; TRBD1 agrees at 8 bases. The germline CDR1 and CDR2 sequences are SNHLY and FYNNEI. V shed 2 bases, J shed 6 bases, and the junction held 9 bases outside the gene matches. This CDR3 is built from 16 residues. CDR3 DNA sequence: TGTGCCAGCAGTGAATTTGGACAGGGAAACGGTCAGCCCCAGCATTTT. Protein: CASSEFGQGNGQPQHF.

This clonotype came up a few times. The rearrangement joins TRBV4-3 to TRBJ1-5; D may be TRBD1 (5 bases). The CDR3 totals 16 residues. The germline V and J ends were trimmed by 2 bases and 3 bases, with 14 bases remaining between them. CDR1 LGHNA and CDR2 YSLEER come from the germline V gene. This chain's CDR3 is CASSQIPGPNNQPQHF. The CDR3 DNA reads TGCGCCAGCAGCCAAATTCCGGGACCGAACAATCAGCCCCAGCATTTT.

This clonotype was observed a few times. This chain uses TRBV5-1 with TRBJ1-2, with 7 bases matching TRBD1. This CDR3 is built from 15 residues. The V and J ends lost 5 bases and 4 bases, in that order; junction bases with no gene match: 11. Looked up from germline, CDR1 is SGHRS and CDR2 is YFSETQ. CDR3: CASREGIGQAYGYTF. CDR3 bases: TGCGCCAGCAGGGAGGGGATCGGACAGGCCTATGGCTACACCTTC.

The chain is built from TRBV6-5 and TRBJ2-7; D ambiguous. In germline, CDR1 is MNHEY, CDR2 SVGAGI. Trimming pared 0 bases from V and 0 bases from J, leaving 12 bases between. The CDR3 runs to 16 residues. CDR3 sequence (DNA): TGTGCCAGCAGTTACTCGGACCCAAGGAGCTCCTACGAGCAGTACTTC. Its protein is CASSYSDPRSSYEQYF.

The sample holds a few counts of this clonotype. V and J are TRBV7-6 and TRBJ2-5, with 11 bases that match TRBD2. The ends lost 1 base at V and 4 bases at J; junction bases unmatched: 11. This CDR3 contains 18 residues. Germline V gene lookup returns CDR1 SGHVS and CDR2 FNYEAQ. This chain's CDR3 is CASSLEVAGGPIGETQYF. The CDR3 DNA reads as TGTGCCAGCAGCTTAGAAGTAGCGGGGGGGCCAATTGGAGAGACCCAGTACTTC. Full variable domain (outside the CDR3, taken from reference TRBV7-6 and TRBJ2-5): GAGVSQSPRYKVTKRGQDVALRCDPISGHVSLYWYRQALGQGPEFLTYFNYEAQQDKSGLPNDRFSAERPEGSISTLTIQRTEQRDSAMYRCASSLEVAGGPIGETQYFGPGTRLLVL.

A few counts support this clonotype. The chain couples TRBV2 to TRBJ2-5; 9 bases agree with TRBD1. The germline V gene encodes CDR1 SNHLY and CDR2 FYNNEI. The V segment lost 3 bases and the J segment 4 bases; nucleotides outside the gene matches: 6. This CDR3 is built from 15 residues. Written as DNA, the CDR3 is TGTGCCAGCAGTGAGTGGACAGGGGTCGGAGAGACCCAGTACTTC. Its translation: CASSEWTGVGETQYF.

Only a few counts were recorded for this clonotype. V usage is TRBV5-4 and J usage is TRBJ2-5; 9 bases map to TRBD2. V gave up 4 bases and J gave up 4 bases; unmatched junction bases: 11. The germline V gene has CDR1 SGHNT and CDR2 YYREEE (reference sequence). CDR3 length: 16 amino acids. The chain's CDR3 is CASSPIAGGRGETQYF. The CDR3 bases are TGTGCCAGCAGCCCAATCGCGGGGGGGAGGGGAGAGACCCAGTACTTC.

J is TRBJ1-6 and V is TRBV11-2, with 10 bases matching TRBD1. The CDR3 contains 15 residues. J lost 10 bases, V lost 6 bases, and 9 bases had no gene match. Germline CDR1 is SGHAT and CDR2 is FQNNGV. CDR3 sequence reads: CASRSGTGARSPLHF. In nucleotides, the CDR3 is TGTGCCAGCAGGTCCGGGACAGGGGCTCGGTCACCCCTCCACTTT.

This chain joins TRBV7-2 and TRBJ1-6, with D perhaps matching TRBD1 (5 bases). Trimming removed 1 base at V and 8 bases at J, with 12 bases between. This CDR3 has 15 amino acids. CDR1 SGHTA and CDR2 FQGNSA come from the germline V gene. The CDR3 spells CASSLVPGRDSPLHF. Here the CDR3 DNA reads TGTGCCAGCAGCTTAGTGCCAGGGAGGGATTCACCCCTCCACTTT.

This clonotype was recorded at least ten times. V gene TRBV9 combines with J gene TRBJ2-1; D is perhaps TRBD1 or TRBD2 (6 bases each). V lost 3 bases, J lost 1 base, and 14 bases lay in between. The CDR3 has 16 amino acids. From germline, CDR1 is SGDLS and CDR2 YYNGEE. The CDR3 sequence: CASSGQGGTSYNEQFF. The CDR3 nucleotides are TGTGCCAGCAGCGGCCAAGGGGGGACATCCTACAATGAGCAGTTCTTC.

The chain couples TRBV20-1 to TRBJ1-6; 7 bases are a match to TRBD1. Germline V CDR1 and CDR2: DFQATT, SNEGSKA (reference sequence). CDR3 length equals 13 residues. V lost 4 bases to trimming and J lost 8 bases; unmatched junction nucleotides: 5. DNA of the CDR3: TGCAGTGCTACACAGGGGAGCGATTCACCCCTCCACTTT. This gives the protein CSATQGSDSPLHF.

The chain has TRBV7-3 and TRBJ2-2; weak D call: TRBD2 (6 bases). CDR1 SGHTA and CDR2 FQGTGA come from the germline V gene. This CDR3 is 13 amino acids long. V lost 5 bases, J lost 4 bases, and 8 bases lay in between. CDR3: CASSPGLTGELFF. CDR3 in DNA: TGTGCCAGCAGCCCGGGACTCACCGGGGAGCTGTTTTTT.

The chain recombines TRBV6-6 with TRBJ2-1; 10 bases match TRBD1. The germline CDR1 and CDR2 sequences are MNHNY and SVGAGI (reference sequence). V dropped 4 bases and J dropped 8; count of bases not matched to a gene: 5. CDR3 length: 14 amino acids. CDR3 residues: CASSSRDRGHEQFF. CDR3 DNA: TGTGCCAGCAGTTCCCGGGACAGGGGACATGAGCAGTTCTTC.